This T cell receptor beta chain emerged from a study of blood T cell repertoires in COVID-19. For the study at large: Collection of acute and convalescent COVID-19 samples took place in the United States, Italy and Spain. Sample material is recorded as cDNA or gDNA derived from T cells, B-cell-depleted T cells, or PBMCs.

The CDR3 covers 15 residues. V was trimmed by 3 bases and J by 8 bases, leaving 20 bases between them. CDR1 and CDR2 (germline): DFQATT, SNEGSKA (reference sequence). Some clones are missing from TCRdb's copy, which holds only in-frame ones; the method was immunoSEQ multiplex PCR. The sample has 150,000 or so clones, roughly 86% seen once. This sequence was found in a human donor with acute or convalescent COVID-19. The donor label of this sample is uncertain. The specimen sequenced was peripheral blood. The V and J genes are TRBV20-1 and TRBJ2-1; D may be TRBD2 (5 bases). This CDR3 is CSASNPSLGWDEQFF. As DNA, the CDR3 is TGCAGTGCTAGTAACCCTAGCCTCGGGTGGGATGAGCAGTTCTTC.